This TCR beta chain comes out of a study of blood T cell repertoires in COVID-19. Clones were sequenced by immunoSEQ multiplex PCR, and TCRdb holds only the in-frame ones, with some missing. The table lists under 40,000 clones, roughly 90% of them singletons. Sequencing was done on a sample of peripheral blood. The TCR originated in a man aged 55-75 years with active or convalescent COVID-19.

The CDR3 here is CASSQTQGAGQPQHF. The CDR3 coding sequence is TGCGCCAGCAGCCAGACTCAGGGGGCTGGTCAGCCCCAGCATTTT. The V and J genes are TRBV4-3 and TRBJ1-5; 8 positions agree with TRBD1. Germline values: CDR1 LGHNA, CDR2 YSLEER. With V trimmed by 3 bases and J by 6 bases, 7 bases remained unmatched. There are 15 residues in the CDR3.